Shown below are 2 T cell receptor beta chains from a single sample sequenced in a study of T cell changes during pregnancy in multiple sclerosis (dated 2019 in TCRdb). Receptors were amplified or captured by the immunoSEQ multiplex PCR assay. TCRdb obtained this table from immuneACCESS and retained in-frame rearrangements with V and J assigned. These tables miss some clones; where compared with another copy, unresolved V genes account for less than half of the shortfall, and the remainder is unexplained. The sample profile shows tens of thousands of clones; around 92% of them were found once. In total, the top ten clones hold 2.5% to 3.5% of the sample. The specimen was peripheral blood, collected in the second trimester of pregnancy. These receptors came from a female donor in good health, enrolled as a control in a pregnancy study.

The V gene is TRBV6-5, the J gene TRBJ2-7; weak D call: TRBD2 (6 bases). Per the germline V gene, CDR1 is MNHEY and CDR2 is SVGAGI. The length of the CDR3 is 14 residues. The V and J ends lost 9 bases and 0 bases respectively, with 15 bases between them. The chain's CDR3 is CASLRDGSSYEQYF. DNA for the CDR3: TGTGCCAGTCTGCGGGACGGCAGCTCCTACGAGCAGTACTTC.

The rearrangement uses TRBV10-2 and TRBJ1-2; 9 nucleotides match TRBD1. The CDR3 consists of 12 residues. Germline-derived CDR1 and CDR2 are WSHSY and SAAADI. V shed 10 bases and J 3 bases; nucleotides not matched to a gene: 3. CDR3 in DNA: TGCGCCATAGACAGGGGGTACTATGGCTACACCTTC. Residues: CAIDRGYYGYTF.